These 29 T cell receptor beta chains originate from one sample sequenced in a study of technical replicates of blood from a few donors. Clones were sequenced by immunoSEQ multiplex PCR, and TCRdb holds only the in-frame ones, with some missing. This table has about 44,000 clones, approximately 96% appearing once. The sequenced sample consisted of T cells isolated from PBMCs. The receptors shown here come from a human donor in good health.

Of note for this clone: At one end the junction does not follow the germline gene, possibly because of a read error. This chain links TRBV6-1 with TRBJ2-7; 7 nucleotides line up with TRBD1. The length of the CDR3 is 11 residues. The germline V gene encodes CDR1 MNHNS and CDR2 SASEGT. CDR3 DNA sequence: TGTGCCAGCAGTGGGGACCGACAGGGACACTTC. Its protein is CASSGDRQGHF.

This chain joins TRBV9 and TRBJ2-7, with TRBD2 identical over 7 bases. Germline values: CDR1 SGDLS, CDR2 YYNGEE. J lost 6 bases, V lost 4 bases, and 13 bases had no gene match. The CDR3 spans 15 residues. The CDR3 loop reads CASSPSGVPGSEQYF. The CDR3 nucleotides read TGTGCCAGCAGCCCCAGCGGGGTTCCGGGCAGCGAGCAGTACTTC.

The V and J genes are TRBV27 and TRBJ2-3, with D perhaps TRBD2 (5 bases). The CDR3 spans 13 residues. V was trimmed by 3 bases and J by 5 bases, leaving 9 bases between them. Per germline, CDR1 MNHEY and CDR2 SMNVEV (reference sequence). CDR3 DNA: TGTGCCAGCAGTTTTCGTGAGGGAGATACGCAGTATTTT. It yields the protein CASSFREGDTQYF.

This chain joins TRBV20-1 and TRBJ1-1; TRBD1 is a possible D gene (5 bases). The CDR3 contains 11 residues. Germline V gene lookup returns CDR1 DFQATT and CDR2 SNEGSKA (reference sequence). With 5 bases removed from V and 4 bases from J, the gap between germline ends came to 8 bases. The CDR3 loop is CSAPDSTEAFF. DNA for the CDR3: TGCAGTGCTCCAGACAGCACTGAAGCTTTCTTT.

The V and J genes are TRBV27 and TRBJ2-1; 11 nucleotides line up with TRBD1. The germline V gene has CDR1 MNHEY and CDR2 SMNVEV (reference sequence). The length of the CDR3 is 17 residues. The trim removed 7 bases at V and 7 bases at J, leaving 15 bases unmatched. The CDR3 bases are TGTGCCAGCAAAGAGGGGCGGGGGACAGGGGGGTTAAATGAGCAGTTCTTC. Amino acid sequence: CASKEGRGTGGLNEQFF.

The rearrangement links TRBV28 to TRBJ2-7; TRBD2 matches 14 bases. The CDR3 loop spans 16 amino acids. The V segment lost 2 bases and the J segment 5 bases; nucleotides outside the gene matches: 5. Germline V gives CDR1 MDHEN, CDR2 SYDVKM. The CDR3, as DNA: TGTGCCAGCAGTTTAGGGACTAGCGGGAGTATGAACGAGCAGTACTTC. This sequence encodes CASSLGTSGSMNEQYF.

This clone was found a few times. The J gene is TRBJ2-1, the V gene TRBV29-1; possible D gene TRBD2, 5 bases. Trimming shortened V by 3 bases and J by 0 bases, and 9 bases separated the two germline ends. Germline assignment: CDR1 SQVTM and CDR2 ANQGSEA. This CDR3 region has 14 residues. CDR3 protein: CSVDTSGSYNEQFF. The CDR3 DNA is TGCAGCGTTGATACCAGCGGCTCCTACAATGAGCAGTTCTTC.

The gene calls are TRBV19 and TRBJ2-1; a possible D gene is TRBD2 (5 bases). The CDR3 consists of 16 residues. Germline V gene lookup returns CDR1 LNHDA and CDR2 SQIVND (reference sequence). Trimming left V 7 bases short and J 1 base short, with 17 bases between. The CDR3 coding sequence is TGTGCCAGTAAACCCGCCGCGGGCCCGTCCTACAATGAGCAGTTCTTC. Protein product: CASKPAAGPSYNEQFF.

This clone was observed a single time. The chain has TRBV27 and TRBJ2-7; the D is unclear. CDR3 length: 13 amino acids. Germline V lookup: CDR1 MNHEY, CDR2 SMNVEV (reference sequence). V gave up 3 bases and J gave up 0 bases, with 6 bases separating them. The CDR3 loop reads CASSFYSSYEQYF. CDR3 sequence (DNA): TGTGCCAGCAGTTTTTACAGCTCCTACGAGCAGTACTTC.

The chain recombines TRBV4-2 with TRBJ2-4; 13 positions match TRBD2. Germline CDR1 and CDR2: LGHNA and YNFKEQ. The CDR3 covers 16 residues. The junction had 6 bases not matched to a gene; V was cut back by 4 bases and J by 6 bases. The CDR3 reads CASSPIGLAGVNIQYF. The CDR3 coding sequence is TGTGCCAGCAGCCCTATAGGACTAGCGGGAGTAAACATTCAGTACTTC.

The genes are TRBV5-1 and TRBJ2-3, with a possible D match to TRBD2 (6 bases). Trimming pared 4 bases from V and 2 bases from J, leaving 14 bases between. CDR3 length equals 15 residues. Per germline, CDR1 SGHRS and CDR2 YFSETQ. This CDR3 reads CASSLGSPSTDTQYF. The CDR3 DNA follows: TGCGCCAGCAGCCTCGGGAGCCCCTCCACAGATACGCAGTATTTT.

The chain joins TRBV30 to TRBJ2-1; 11 bases fit TRBD2. CDR1 is GTSNPN and CDR2 is SVGIG in the germline V gene (reference sequence). The CDR3 has 14 residues. Trimming at V came to 1 base and at J to 9 bases, leaving 5 bases not matched to a gene. The CDR3 DNA reads TGTGCCTGGAGTGAGGGACTAGCGGTCAGTGAGCAGTTCTTC. Translated, it gives CAWSEGLAVSEQFF.

The chain recombines TRBV9 with TRBJ2-7; TRBD2 matches 9 bases. The germline CDR1 and CDR2 sequences are SGDLS and YYNGEE. The CDR3 has 14 residues. Trimming took 4 bases from V and 1 from J; bases not matched to a gene: 3. CDR3 amino acids: CASSPGLASYEQYF. The CDR3 DNA reads as TGTGCCAGCAGCCCGGGACTAGCATCCTACGAGCAGTACTTC.

The chain employs TRBV4-1 and TRBJ1-1, with no clear D. Looked up from germline, CDR1 is MGHRA and CDR2 is YSYEKL. V shed 1 base and J shed 2 bases, with 17 bases lying between them. The CDR3 covers 17 residues. The CDR3 DNA reads TGCGCCAGCAGCCAAGTTAGACTATTTCGGGGTAACACTGAAGCTTTCTTT. Translating it yields CASSQVRLFRGNTEAFF.

CDR3 sequence: CASGGVAGREETQYF. The CDR3 nucleotides are TGTGCTAGTGGAGGGGTAGCGGGGAGGGAAGAGACCCAGTACTTC. The chain recombines TRBV12-5 with TRBJ2-5; 8 bases match TRBD2. This CDR3 region has 15 residues. The J segment lost 3 bases and the V segment lost 6 bases, leaving 9 bases of the junction unmatched. From germline, CDR1 is LGHNT and CDR2 FRNRAP.

This chain joins TRBV28 and TRBJ2-2; TRBD1 aligns across 7 bases. The length of the CDR3 is 15 residues. Germline loops: CDR1 MDHEN, CDR2 SYDVKM. V dropped 3 bases and J dropped 5; count of bases not matched to a gene: 6. In nucleotides, the CDR3 is TGTGCCAGCAGTTTCTCCGACAGGGAAACCGGGGAGCTGTTTTTT. Protein sequence: CASSFSDRETGELFF.

The chain employs TRBV29-1 and TRBJ2-2, with 10 bases matching TRBD1. Trimming took 4 bases from V and 3 from J; bases not matched to a gene: 5. CDR3 length equals 15 residues. Germline values: CDR1 SQVTM, CDR2 ANQGSEA. In DNA form, the CDR3 reads TGCAGCGTTGCGGGGACAGGGGTTTACACCGGGGAGCTGTTTTTT. As protein: CSVAGTGVYTGELFF.

CDR3 nucleotide sequence: TGTGCCAGCAGTGAAGCGTACTCAGGGGCGAACTATGGCTACACCTTC. This translates into CASSEAYSGANYGYTF. J is TRBJ1-2 and V is TRBV6-1; weak D call: TRBD1 (6 bases). Trimming cost V 0 bases and J 2 bases, with 13 bases left between them. CDR1 and CDR2 (germline): MNHNS, SASEGT. This CDR3 has 16 amino acids.

This clone came up a few times. One end of the junction fails to match germline, which may point to a read error. V and J are TRBV9 and TRBJ1-2, with a possible D match to TRBD1 (5 bases). The CDR3 sequence is 13 residues long. Looked up from germline, CDR1 is SGDLS and CDR2 is YYNGEE. This CDR3 reads CASSVGGRDGSTF. The CDR3 nucleotides read TGTGCCAGCAGCGTCGGGGGACGGGATGGCTCCACCTTC.

For this clone: One end of the junction varies from germline; a read error may be responsible. This rearrangement joins TRBV19 to TRBJ1-3; 7 positions agree with TRBD1. The germline gives CDR1 LNHDA, CDR2 SQIVND (reference sequence). This CDR3 spans 13 amino acids. CDR3 sequence (DNA): TGTGCCAGCAGTACAGGGGAAGGAAACACCATATATTTT. Protein: CASSTGEGNTIYF.

The chain joins TRBV12-5 to TRBJ1-5, with TRBD1 as a possible D gene (5 bases). The V gene lost 0 bases and the J gene lost 0 bases, with 15 bases spanning the gap. Germline V gene lookup returns CDR1 LGHNT and CDR2 FRNRAP. This CDR3 comprises 18 residues. CDR3 protein: CASGLVRGLMYSNQPQHF. CDR3 nucleotide sequence: TGTGCTAGTGGTTTGGTACGGGGACTGATGTATAGCAATCAGCCCCAGCATTTT.

V is TRBV5-1 and J is TRBJ2-5; TRBD2 is a possible D gene (5 bases). There are 13 residues in the CDR3. V lost 7 bases to trimming and J lost 4 bases, with 14 bases between them. Germline V CDR1 and CDR2: SGHRS, YFSETQ. The chain's CDR3 is CASFDWAGETQYF. The CDR3 DNA follows: TGCGCCAGCTTTGACTGGGCGGGAGAGACCCAGTACTTC.

The V gene is TRBV2, the J gene TRBJ1-1, with D unclear. V was trimmed by 6 bases and J by 5 bases, leaving 10 bases between them. Germline loops: CDR1 SNHLY, CDR2 FYNNEI. This CDR3 is built from 12 residues. As DNA, the CDR3 is TGTGCCAGCAGCCCCCTGAGGACTGAAGCTTTCTTT. It translates to CASSPLRTEAFF.

In nucleotides, the CDR3 is TGTGCCAGCAGTGAAGCAGGGGGAGCTTTCTTT. This translates into CASSEAGGAFF. The chain joins TRBV6-1 to TRBJ1-1; D perhaps matches TRBD1 (6 bases). V lost 0 bases and J lost 10, with 6 bases in between. The CDR3 runs 11 residues. Germline CDR1 reads MNHNS; CDR2 reads SASEGT.

V and J are TRBV5-6 and TRBJ2-3; perhaps TRBD2 as D (5 bases). The CDR3 sequence is 13 residues long. The germline V and J ends were trimmed by 3 bases and 1 base, with 6 bases remaining between them. In germline, CDR1 is SGHDT, CDR2 YYEEEE. The CDR3 DNA reads TGTGCCAGCAGCTGGACTGGCACAGATACGCAGTATTTT. The encoded protein is CASSWTGTDTQYF.

The chain is built from TRBV5-1 and TRBJ1-1; D perhaps matches TRBD1 (5 bases). V was cut by 4 bases and J by 1 base, with 11 bases left in between. Germline values: CDR1 SGHRS, CDR2 YFSETQ. This CDR3 comprises 14 residues. The CDR3 here is CASSPMTENTEAFF. In DNA form, the CDR3 reads TGCGCCAGCAGCCCCATGACAGAGAACACTGAAGCTTTCTTT.

This chain uses TRBV4-1 with TRBJ2-5; a possible D gene is TRBD2 (6 bases). This CDR3 contains 16 residues. Germline V CDR1 and CDR2: MGHRA, YSYEKL. V was pared by 1 base and J by 3 bases, with 15 bases between. This chain's CDR3 is CASSQVGGLVEETQYF. DNA of the CDR3: TGCGCCAGCAGCCAAGTTGGAGGGCTGGTGGAAGAGACCCAGTACTTC.

The chain carries TRBV6-5 and TRBJ2-7, with 11 bases identical to TRBD2. This CDR3 region has 15 residues. J gave up 7 bases and V 6 bases, and 11 bases lay outside the gene matches. Germline assignment: CDR1 MNHEY and CDR2 SVGAGI. In DNA form, the CDR3 reads TGTGCCAGCAGGACCGGGACTAGCGGTTTTTCAGAGCAGTACTTC. This sequence encodes CASRTGTSGFSEQYF.

The gene calls are TRBV5-6 and TRBJ2-2; D not resolved. V was clipped by 0 bases and J by 1 base, with 4 bases between them. Germline CDR1 and CDR2: SGHDT and YYEEEE. The CDR3 runs to 14 residues. The CDR3 protein is CASSLGQNTGELFF. The DNA of the CDR3 is TGTGCCAGCAGCTTGGGGCAGAACACCGGGGAGCTGTTTTTT. The whole variable domain, filled in from reference TRBV5-6 and TRBJ2-2, reads DAGVTQSPTHLIKTRGQQVTLRCSPKSGHDTVSWYQQALGQGPQFIFQYYEEEERQRGNFPDRFSGHQFPNYSSELNVNALLLGDSALYLCASSLGQNTGELFFGEGSRLTVL.